This TCR beta chain was observed in a study of T cell repertoires in cytomegalovirus infection. This clonotype was counted a few times. What it binds is unknown. With 3 bases removed from V and 5 bases from J, the gap between germline ends came to 22 bases. Germline CDR1 and CDR2: GTSNPN and SVGIG (reference sequence). This CDR3 spans 16 amino acids. A single record per CDR3 protein comes from TCRdb applying MiXCR to the reads. The data contain about 69,000 distinct CDR3 sequences, around 28% of them singletons. The chain combines TRBV30 with TRBJ1-1; D perhaps matches TRBD1 (6 bases). The source was CD8+ T cells from cultured PBMCs, collected from culture after CMV antigen stimulation. This clonotype originated in a human donor in good health (CMV status not recorded). Some clones in this sample may be carry-over from other donors' samples. The CDR3 spells CAWSLLIRGGRTEAFF. Written as DNA, the CDR3 is TGTGCCTGGAGCCTTCTTATTCGGGGGGGGCGTACTGAAGCTTTCTTT.